This T cell receptor (beta chain) was captured by sequencing in a study of T cells after posttransplantation cyclophosphamide. Study conclusions and caveats: Later post-transplant blood repertoires were often dominated by donor CD8+ memory clones. TRB clonality was highly associated with recipient CMV seropositivity and reactivation.

This clone was counted at least ten times. Its antigen is not identified. There are 16 residues in the CDR3. V was clipped by 3 bases and J by 6 bases, with 18 bases between them. Germline V CDR1 and CDR2: KGHSH, LQKENI. Sequencing was performed with immunoSEQ multiplex PCR; in TCRdb, only in-frame clones are kept and a portion is missing. The profile covers 20,000 to 30,000 clones, none occurring a single time. The sample consisted of PBMCs. This clonotype originated in a woman between 45 and 65 years old in good health, CMV-negative, and a related stem cell transplant donor. The chain carries TRBV18 and TRBJ2-1; a possible D gene is TRBD2 (6 bases). The CDR3 protein is CASSPRSLGGFNEQFF. In nucleotides, the CDR3 is TGTGCCAGCTCACCTCGGTCCCTCGGAGGGTTCAATGAGCAGTTCTTC.